This TCR beta chain was captured by sequencing in a study of early T cells in non-severe SARS-CoV-2 infection. This CDR3 is built from 14 residues. V lost 11 bases, J lost 5 bases, and 21 bases lay in between. One entry per CDR3 protein results from TCRdb running MiXCR on the 5' RACE reads. Among 70,000 to 95,000 distinct CDR3 sequences listed, approximately 11% were seen once. This clonotype was sampled from an adult who was a healthcare worker with PCR-confirmed SARS-CoV-2 infection or an uninfected control (not recorded which). Sequencing was carried out using whole blood. The gene calls are TRBV12-3 or TRBV12-4 and TRBJ1-1; D is undetermined. CDR3 sequence reads: CACSNGGLGTEAFF. The CDR3, as DNA: TGTGCCTGTTCAAACGGAGGTTTGGGGACTGAAGCTTTCTTT.